The 8 T cell receptor beta chains presented below share a single source sample, sequenced in a study of Tregs in tolerant kidney transplant recipients. Generated by immunoSEQ multiplex PCR, the TCRdb table keeps only in-frame clones and is missing some. The sample lists some 90,000 clones; about 92% were seen once. Sequencing input: CD8+ T cells from blood. All receptors come from a human donor in good health.

This rearrangement joins TRBV10-2 to TRBJ2-1; D call uncertain. The CDR3 is made up of 14 amino acids. The germline gives CDR1 WSHSY, CDR2 SAAADI. V shed 8 bases and J shed 5 bases, with 16 bases lying between them. CDR3 in DNA: TGCGCCAGCCGTTTGAGAGAGACCCACAATGAGCAGTTCTTC. It is translated as CASRLRETHNEQFF.

The CDR3 bases are TGTGCCAGCAGCGCCGACAGTACCCACTACGAGCAGTACTTC. Its protein product is CASSADSTHYEQYF. The rearrangement links TRBV7-9 to TRBJ2-7; maybe TRBD1 (5 bases). Germline-derived CDR1 and CDR2 are SEHNR and FQNEAQ (reference sequence). The CDR3 loop spans 14 amino acids. V dropped 5 bases and J dropped 3 bases, with 14 bases sitting between them.

The rearrangement links TRBV11-2 to TRBJ2-2; D assignment may be TRBD1 or TRBD2 (5 bases each). V was shortened by 8 bases and J by 6 bases, with 13 bases between the two germline ends. CDR1 and CDR2 (germline): SGHAT, FQNNGV. The CDR3 length is 13 residues. CDR3 sequence reads: CASRDGDAGELFF. The CDR3 nucleotides read TGTGCCAGCCGGGACGGGGACGCCGGGGAGCTGTTTTTT.

The chain employs TRBV6-6 and TRBJ2-1, with no clear D. V was shortened by 7 bases and J by 8 bases, with 21 bases between the two germline ends. The germline gives CDR1 MNHNY, CDR2 SVGAGI (reference sequence). This CDR3 spans 15 amino acids. The CDR3 sequence is CASTEGPFGIYEQFF. The CDR3 region has the DNA TGTGCCAGCACCGAAGGACCTTTTGGGATCTATGAGCAGTTCTTC.

The rearrangement joins TRBV27 to TRBJ2-2; TRBD1 aligns across 12 bases. CDR1 MNHEY and CDR2 SMNVEV come from the germline V gene (reference sequence). Trimming removed 4 bases from V and 5 bases from J; junction bases left unmatched: 5. This CDR3 comprises 16 residues. In nucleotides, the CDR3 is TGTGCCAGCAGTTACGGGACAGGGGGCCTGACCGGGGAGCTGTTTTTT. It specifies CASSYGTGGLTGELFF.

This rearrangement joins TRBV25-1 to TRBJ1-1, with D maybe TRBD1 (5 bases). Germline V gene lookup returns CDR1 MGHDK and CDR2 SYGVNS. Trimming stripped 4 bases from V and 1 base from J, with 10 bases between. CDR3 length equals 14 residues. CDR3 coding DNA: TGTGCCAGCAGTGTTACAGGCGCGAACACTGAAGCTTTCTTT. Protein: CASSVTGANTEAFF. Full variable domain (missing parts from reference TRBV25-1 and TRBJ1-1): EADIYQTPRYLVIGTGKKITLECSQTMGHDKMYWYQQDPGMELHLIHYSYGVNSTEKGDLSSESTVSRIRTEHFPLTLESARPSHTSQYLCASSVTGANTEAFFGQGTRLTVV.

This clone has a handful of counts. This rearrangement joins TRBV5-6 to TRBJ1-3; D uncertain. This CDR3 spans 15 amino acids. The V gene's germline CDR1 is SGHDT and CDR2 YYEEEE. Trimming removed 2 bases from V and 0 bases from J, with 9 bases in between. CDR3 protein: CASSFKGYSGNTIYF. CDR3 coding DNA: TGTGCCAGCAGCTTTAAGGGCTACTCTGGAAACACCATATATTTT.

In this sample, this clone turned up a few times. The gene calls are TRBV4-1 and TRBJ1-5, with unresolved D. The CDR3 contains 15 residues. Germline V gene lookup returns CDR1 MGHRA and CDR2 YSYEKL. Trimming left V 2 bases short and J 1 base short, with 9 bases between. The CDR3 sequence is CASSQYQASNQPQHF. The CDR3 region has the DNA TGCGCCAGCAGCCAATATCAGGCAAGCAATCAGCCCCAGCATTTT.